This record concerns one TCR beta chain sequence. Its target is not known. The data were taken from a study of cytomegalovirus exposure and HLA in healthy donors. General observations from the study: Cytomegalovirus association was assigned to about 150 TCR beta chains. When analyzed later, the rates of TCR association showed variation by HLA locus, with DRB1 the most and HLA-C the fewest. HLA-A and HLA-B allele assignments for most subjects were reportedly predicted accurately using TCR beta sequences.

Trimming left V 5 bases short and J 2 bases short, with 18 bases between. CDR3 length equals 16 residues. Germline V gives CDR1 SGHKS, CDR2 YYEKEE (reference sequence). Amplification used 60 Vbeta primers and 13 Jbeta primers. Clones were sequenced by immunoSEQ multiplex PCR, and TCRdb holds only the in-frame ones, with some missing. Altogether 250,000 to 350,000 clones are present, about 80% being singletons, with the ten largest covering 0.3%. The receptor was isolated from a girl between 2 and 10 years old in good health and CMV-seronegative. The source material was PBMCs. The chain is built from TRBV5-5 and TRBJ2-3, with D possibly TRBD2 on 6 matching bases. CDR3 region: CASRRSGLPDTDTQYF. The CDR3 DNA sequence: TGTGCCAGCAGACGATCGGGACTCCCGGACACAGATACGCAGTATTTT.